Sequencing of this TCR beta chain was carried out in a study of control samples from healthy donors and cancer patients. Some clones are missing from TCRdb's copy, which holds only in-frame ones; the method was immunoSEQ multiplex PCR. The table has 150,000 or so clones, over 80% seen once. This clone has a handful of counts. The CDR3 runs to 16 residues. Germline values: CDR1 GTSNPN, CDR2 SVGIG (reference sequence). J gave up 4 bases and V 3 bases, and 8 bases lay outside the gene matches. The sequence derives from a woman between 45 and 60 years old in good health. This chain connects TRBV30 to TRBJ1-5, with TRBD1 identical over 11 bases. Sequencing was performed on blood. The DNA for the CDR3 is TGTGCCTGGAGCCTTCGCCGGGACAGGGGGAATCAGCCCCAGCATTTT. Amino acids: CAWSLRRDRGNQPQHF. Using reference TRBV30 and TRBJ1-5 for the parts outside the CDR3, the full variable domain is SQTIHQWPATLVQPVGSPLSLECTVEGTSNPNLYWYRQAAGRGLQLLFYSVGIGQISSEVPQNLSASRPQDRQFILSSKKLLLSDSGFYLCAWSLRRDRGNQPQHFGDGTRLSIL.